This TCR beta chain was recorded in a study of cytomegalovirus exposure and HLA in healthy donors. Findings of the study overall: A classifier reportedly called cytomegalovirus status with high sensitivity and specificity. According to a subsequent analysis, TCR clusters from the first cohort were inclined to appear together in the roughly 120 validation repertoires. The study flagged approximately 180 TCR beta chains as cytomegalovirus-associated.

With respect to this clone: What it recognizes is unknown.

Only in-frame clones appear in the TCRdb table, and some are missing; sequencing was by immunoSEQ multiplex PCR. The sample holds 130,000 to 150,000 clones, about 89% seen once. Germline V gene data show CDR1 as PRHDT and CDR2 as FYEKMQ (reference sequence). The CDR3 loop spans 16 amino acids. V lost 1 base and J 8 bases, leaving 15 bases between the germline ends. This chain connects TRBV13 to TRBJ1-6, with D possibly TRBD1 on 6 matching bases. The TCR comes from a man younger than 35 in good health and CMV-seronegative. Sequenced material: PBMCs. In DNA, the CDR3 is TGTGCCAGCAGCTTAGCCCCACAGGGCTCCCATTCACCCCTCCACTTT. Its translation: CASSLAPQGSHSPLHF.